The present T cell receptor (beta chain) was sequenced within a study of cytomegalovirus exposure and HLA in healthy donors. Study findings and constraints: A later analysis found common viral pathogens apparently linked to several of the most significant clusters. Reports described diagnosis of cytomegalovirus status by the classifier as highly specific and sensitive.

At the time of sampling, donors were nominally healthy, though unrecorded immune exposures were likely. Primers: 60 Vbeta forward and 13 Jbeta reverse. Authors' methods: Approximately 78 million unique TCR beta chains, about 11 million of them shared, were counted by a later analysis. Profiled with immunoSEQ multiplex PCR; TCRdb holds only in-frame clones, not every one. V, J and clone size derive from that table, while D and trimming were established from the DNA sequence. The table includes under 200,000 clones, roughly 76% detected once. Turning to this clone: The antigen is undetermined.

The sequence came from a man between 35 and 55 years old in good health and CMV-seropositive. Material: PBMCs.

The CDR3 bases are TGTGCCAGCAGCTTCGTGACATCCTACGAGCAGTACTTC. This sequence encodes CASSFVTSYEQYF. The chain employs TRBV5-6 and TRBJ2-7; D unclear. V lost 2 bases to trimming and J lost 1 base, with 7 bases between them. Looked up from germline, CDR1 is SGHDT and CDR2 is YYEEEE. This CDR3 has 13 amino acids.